This passage covers 13 T cell receptor beta chains from one sample sequenced in a study of blood T cell repertoires in COVID-19. Some clones are missing from TCRdb's copy, which holds only in-frame ones; the method was immunoSEQ multiplex PCR. The table lists about 140,000 clones, approximately 87% of them singletons, with around 4.5% in the top ten. The sample consisted of peripheral blood. The receptors stem from a woman between 40 and 50 years old with acute or convalescent COVID-19.

The chain carries TRBV14 and TRBJ1-1; tentative D call: TRBD1 (6 bases). CDR3 size: 16 residues. Germline lookup yields CDR1 SGHDN and CDR2 FVKESK. V lost 1 base and J 5 bases, leaving 17 bases between the germline ends. The CDR3 DNA sequence: TGTGCCAGCAGCCAAGTTATTGCGGGGGGCAGGACTGAAGCTTTCTTT. Translated, it gives CASSQVIAGGRTEAFF.

This clone has just one count. The chain carries TRBV7-9 and TRBJ1-1; D unresolved. V shed 0 bases and J shed 11 bases, with 19 bases lying between them. The CDR3 spans 15 residues. The V gene's germline CDR1 is SEHNR and CDR2 FQNEAQ (reference sequence). The DNA for the CDR3 is TGTGCCAGCAGCTTAGCGCTCTCGGGGAATACGGGTGCTTTCTTT. Translated, it gives CASSLALSGNTGAFF. Complete variable domain (other parts from reference TRBV7-9 and TRBJ1-1): DTGVSQNPRHKITKRGQNVTFRCDPISEHNRLYWYRQTLGQGPEFLTYFQNEAQLEKSRLLSDRFSAERPKGSFSTLEIQRTEQGDSAMYLCASSLALSGNTGAFFGQGTRLTVV.

The chain's CDR3 is CAIRPTGESYEQYF. CDR3 nucleotide sequence: TGTGCCATCAGGCCGACAGGGGAATCCTACGAGCAGTACTTC. The chain recombines TRBV10-3 with TRBJ2-7; 8 bases agree with TRBD1. Germline V gene sequence: CDR1 ENHRY, CDR2 SYGVKD. Trimming took 6 bases from V and 1 from J; bases not matched to a gene: 5. The CDR3 extends over 14 amino acids.

The rearrangement uses TRBV6-2 or TRBV6-3 and TRBJ1-2, with 7 bases matching TRBD1. Germline CDR1 reads MNHEY; CDR2 reads SVGEGT. With 4 bases clipped from V and 4 bases from J, the junction kept 6 bases outside the gene matches. CDR3 length: 14 amino acids. The CDR3 spells CASSSNEGAYGYTF. The CDR3 DNA follows: TGTGCCAGCAGTTCCAATGAGGGGGCCTATGGCTACACCTTC.

The chain uses TRBV6-2 or TRBV6-3 and TRBJ2-1, with D perhaps TRBD2 (6 bases). The germline CDR1 and CDR2 sequences are MNHEY and SVGEGT. This CDR3 comprises 14 residues. V dropped 2 bases and J dropped 9 bases, with 14 bases sitting between them. The CDR3 DNA sequence: TGTGCCAGCAGTTACCGGGGGACCCTTCGTGAGCAGTTCTTC. Protein product: CASSYRGTLREQFF.

The chain couples TRBV5-5 to TRBJ2-1; possibly TRBD1 for D (5 bases). V was trimmed by 2 bases and J by 4 bases, leaving 7 bases between them. CDR1 SGHKS and CDR2 YYEKEE come from the germline V gene (reference sequence). This CDR3 spans 13 amino acids. CDR3 loop: CASSFGQYNEQFF. DNA of the CDR3: TGTGCCAGCAGCTTCGGACAATACAATGAGCAGTTCTTC.

The rearrangement joins TRBV3-1 (or the pseudogene TRBV3-2) to TRBJ2-5; a possible D gene is TRBD1 (5 bases). Germline CDR1 is LGHDT and CDR2 is YNNKEL (reference sequence). Between the trimmed V and J ends, which lost 1 base and 7 bases, there was a span of 16 bases. This CDR3 has 15 amino acids. Here the CDR3 reads CASSQGTGPRGTQYF. The CDR3 DNA follows: TGTGCCAGCAGCCAAGGAACAGGCCCCCGCGGGACCCAGTACTTC.

The chain joins TRBV27 to TRBJ2-5, with D possibly matching TRBD1 (6 bases). The CDR3 covers 17 residues. Germline V gene data show CDR1 as MNHEY and CDR2 as SMNVEV (reference sequence). Trimming took off 5 bases at V and 1 base at J, with 20 bases between the two ends. CDR3 sequence: CASSHRPGTTVQETQYF. As DNA, the CDR3 is TGTGCCAGCAGTCACCGTCCCGGGACAACCGTCCAAGAGACCCAGTACTTC.

The chain links TRBV5-5 to TRBJ1-6; D unclear. The CDR3 extends over 13 amino acids. V lost 0 bases, J lost 7 bases, and 5 bases lay in between. Germline assignment: CDR1 SGHKS and CDR2 YYEKEE (reference sequence). The CDR3 sequence: CASSLAVNSPLHF. The CDR3 DNA reads as TGTGCCAGCAGCTTGGCAGTAAATTCACCCCTCCACTTT.

V gene TRBV23-1 combines with J gene TRBJ2-1; maybe TRBD1 (6 bases). TRBV23-1 is flagged as an ORF with uncertain function. V lost 6 bases, J lost 8 bases, and 8 bases lay in between. This CDR3 spans 11 amino acids. CDR3 amino acids: CASRGHYEQFF. Here the CDR3 DNA reads TGCGCCAGCAGGGGACATTATGAGCAGTTCTTC.

The chain uses TRBV7-9 and TRBJ1-4, with 7 bases fitting TRBD1. Trimming at V came to 1 base and at J to 6 bases, leaving 8 bases not matched to a gene. CDR1 is SEHNR and CDR2 is FQNEAQ in the germline V gene (reference sequence). The CDR3 runs to 16 residues. CDR3 sequence reads: CASSLVQGDVDEKLFF. DNA for the CDR3: TGTGCCAGCAGCTTAGTCCAGGGGGACGTCGATGAAAAACTGTTTTTT.

V and J are TRBV19 and TRBJ1-1, with 9 bases fitting TRBD1. Per germline, CDR1 LNHDA and CDR2 SQIVND (reference sequence). With V trimmed by 7 bases and J by 5 bases, 11 bases remained unmatched. This CDR3 region has 15 residues. CDR3 DNA sequence: TGTGCCAGTATCAACCGGGGGACAGGGTGGACTGAAGCTTTCTTT. This translates into CASINRGTGWTEAFF.

The chain has TRBV28 and TRBJ1-6, with D hard to call. The CDR3 runs to 15 residues. In germline, CDR1 is MDHEN, CDR2 SYDVKM. V lost 1 base to trimming and J lost 5 bases, with 9 bases between them. Here the CDR3 DNA reads TGTGCCAGCAGTTTATTGCGGGGTAATAATTCACCCCTCCACTTT. It yields the protein CASSLLRGNNSPLHF.